This TCR beta chain was observed in a study of cytomegalovirus exposure and HLA in healthy donors. Regarding the study as a whole: Some V segments, including TRBV6-2 and TRBV6-3, were excluded as indistinguishable.

Only one count was recorded for this clone. The antigen is not known. Per the germline V gene, CDR1 is SGHRS and CDR2 is YFSETQ. The V gene end was trimmed by 0 bases and the J gene end by 6 bases; junction bases not matched to a gene: 9. There are 16 residues in the CDR3. PCR employed 60 Vbeta and 13 Jbeta primers. TCRdb's table, derived via immunoSEQ multiplex PCR, lists solely in-frame clones and lacks some. The table lists over 150,000 clones, around 88% of them singletons. This TCR derives from a woman aged 25 to 39 in good health and CMV-seronegative. This chain connects TRBV5-1 to TRBJ2-7, with TRBD2 matching 10 bases. Sequencing used PBMCs. CDR3 nucleotide sequence: TGCGCCAGCAGCTTGGGGCCTTCTAGCGGGAGTTTCGAGCAGTACTTC. This gives the protein CASSLGPSSGSFEQYF.